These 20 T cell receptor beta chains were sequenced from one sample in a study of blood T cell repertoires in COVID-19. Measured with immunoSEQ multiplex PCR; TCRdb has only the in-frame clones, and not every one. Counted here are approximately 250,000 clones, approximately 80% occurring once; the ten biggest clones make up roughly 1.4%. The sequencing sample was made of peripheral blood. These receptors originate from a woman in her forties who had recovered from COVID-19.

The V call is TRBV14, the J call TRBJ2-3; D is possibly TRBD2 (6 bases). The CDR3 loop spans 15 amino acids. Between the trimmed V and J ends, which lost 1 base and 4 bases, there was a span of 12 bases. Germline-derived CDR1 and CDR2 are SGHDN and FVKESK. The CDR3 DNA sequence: TGTGCCAGCAGCCAAGTCGGGGGAATCGCAGATACGCAGTATTTT. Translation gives CASSQVGGIADTQYF.

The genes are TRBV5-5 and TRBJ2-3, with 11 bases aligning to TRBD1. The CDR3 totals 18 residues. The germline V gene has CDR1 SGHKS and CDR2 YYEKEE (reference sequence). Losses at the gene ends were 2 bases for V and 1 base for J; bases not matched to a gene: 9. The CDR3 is CASSFGGQGVGGTDTQYF. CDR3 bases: TGTGCCAGCAGCTTCGGGGGACAGGGGGTGGGAGGCACAGATACGCAGTATTTT.

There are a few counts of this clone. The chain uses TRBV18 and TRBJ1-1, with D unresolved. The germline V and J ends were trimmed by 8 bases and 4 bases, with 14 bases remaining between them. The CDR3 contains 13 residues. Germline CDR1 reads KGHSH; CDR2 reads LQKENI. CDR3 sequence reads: CASQREMGTEAFF. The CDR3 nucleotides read TGTGCCAGCCAACGGGAAATGGGCACTGAAGCTTTCTTT.

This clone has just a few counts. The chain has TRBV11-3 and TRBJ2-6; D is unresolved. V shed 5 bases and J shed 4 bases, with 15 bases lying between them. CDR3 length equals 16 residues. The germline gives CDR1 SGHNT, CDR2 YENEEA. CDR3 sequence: CASSPPGGAGANVLTF. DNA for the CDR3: TGTGCCAGCAGCCCCCCCGGCGGAGCCGGGGCCAACGTCCTGACTTTC.

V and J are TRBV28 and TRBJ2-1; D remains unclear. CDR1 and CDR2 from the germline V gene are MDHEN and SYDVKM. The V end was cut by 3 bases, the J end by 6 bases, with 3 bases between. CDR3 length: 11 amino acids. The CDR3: CASSLRNEQFF. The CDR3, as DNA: TGTGCCAGCAGTTTGCGCAATGAGCAGTTCTTC.

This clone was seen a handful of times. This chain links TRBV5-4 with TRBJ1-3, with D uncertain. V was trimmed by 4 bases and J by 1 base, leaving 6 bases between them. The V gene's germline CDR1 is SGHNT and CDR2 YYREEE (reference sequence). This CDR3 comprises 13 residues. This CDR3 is CASSRESGNTIYF. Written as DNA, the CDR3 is TGTGCCAGCAGCAGAGAGTCTGGAAACACCATATATTTT.

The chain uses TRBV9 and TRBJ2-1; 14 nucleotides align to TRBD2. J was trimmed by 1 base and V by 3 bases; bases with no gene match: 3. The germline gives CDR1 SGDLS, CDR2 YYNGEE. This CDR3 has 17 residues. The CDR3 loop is CASSATSGGESYNEQFF. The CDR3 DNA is TGTGCCAGCAGCGCGACTAGCGGGGGGGAATCCTACAATGAGCAGTTCTTC.

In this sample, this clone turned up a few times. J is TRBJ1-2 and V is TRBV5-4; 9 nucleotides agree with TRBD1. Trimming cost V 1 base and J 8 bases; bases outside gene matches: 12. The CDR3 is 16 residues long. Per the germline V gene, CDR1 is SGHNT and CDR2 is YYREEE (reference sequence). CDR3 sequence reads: CASSLRSSGTGHGYTF. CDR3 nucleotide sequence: TGTGCCAGCAGCTTGCGTTCGTCGGGGACAGGGCACGGCTACACCTTC. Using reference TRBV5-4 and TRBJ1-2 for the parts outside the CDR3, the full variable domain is ETGVTQSPTHLIKTRGQQVTLRCSSQSGHNTVSWYQQALGQGPQFIFQYYREEENGRGNFPPRFSGLQFPNYSSELNVNALELDDSALYLCASSLRSSGTGHGYTFGSGTRLTVV.

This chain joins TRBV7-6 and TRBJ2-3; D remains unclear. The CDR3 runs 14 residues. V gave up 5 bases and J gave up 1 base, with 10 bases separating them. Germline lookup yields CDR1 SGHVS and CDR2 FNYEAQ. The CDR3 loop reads CASSPEAGTDTQYF. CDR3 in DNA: TGTGCCAGCAGCCCAGAGGCGGGCACAGATACGCAGTATTTT.

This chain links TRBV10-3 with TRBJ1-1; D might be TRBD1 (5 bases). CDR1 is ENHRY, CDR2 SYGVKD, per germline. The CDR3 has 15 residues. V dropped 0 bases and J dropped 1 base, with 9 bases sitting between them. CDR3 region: CAISESSGKNTEAFF. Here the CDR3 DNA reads TGTGCCATCAGTGAGTCGTCAGGGAAGAACACTGAAGCTTTCTTT.

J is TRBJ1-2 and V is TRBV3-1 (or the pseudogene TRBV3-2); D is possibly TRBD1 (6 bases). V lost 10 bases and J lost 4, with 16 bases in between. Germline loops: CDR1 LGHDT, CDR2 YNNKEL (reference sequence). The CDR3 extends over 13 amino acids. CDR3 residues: CATPRGSSYGYTF. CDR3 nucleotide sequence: TGTGCCACACCCAGGGGATCGAGCTATGGCTACACCTTC.

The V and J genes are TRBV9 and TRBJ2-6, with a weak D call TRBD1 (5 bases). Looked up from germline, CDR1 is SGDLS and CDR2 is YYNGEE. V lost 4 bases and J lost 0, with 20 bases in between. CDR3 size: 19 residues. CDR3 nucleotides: TGTGCCAGCAGCCCAAGTGGGGCCAGGGTGGCCTCTGGGGCCAACGTCCTGACTTTC. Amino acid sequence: CASSPSGARVASGANVLTF.

Here the CDR3 reads CASTPLDGELFF. The CDR3 region has the DNA TGTGCCAGCACCCCGTTAGACGGGGAGCTGTTTTTT. This chain connects TRBV6-2 or TRBV6-3 to TRBJ2-2; unclear D gene. The germline V gene has CDR1 MNHEY and CDR2 SVGEGT. The CDR3 is made up of 12 amino acids. Deletions cut 7 bases from V and 7 bases from J, with 10 bases between.

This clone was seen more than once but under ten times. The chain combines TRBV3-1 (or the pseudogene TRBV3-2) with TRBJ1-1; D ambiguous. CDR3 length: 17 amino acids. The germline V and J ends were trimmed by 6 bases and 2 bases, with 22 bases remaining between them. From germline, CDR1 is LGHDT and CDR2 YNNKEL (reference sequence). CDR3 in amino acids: CASSLPLGAGYNTEAFF. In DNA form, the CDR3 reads TGTGCCAGCAGTCTTCCACTGGGTGCAGGATATAACACTGAAGCTTTCTTT.

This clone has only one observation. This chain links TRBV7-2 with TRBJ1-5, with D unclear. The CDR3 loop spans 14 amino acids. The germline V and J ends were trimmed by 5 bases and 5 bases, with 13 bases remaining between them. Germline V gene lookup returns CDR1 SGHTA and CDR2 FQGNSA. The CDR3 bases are TGTGCCAGCAGCCTTACCCGGGGAGATCAGCCCCAGCATTTT. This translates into CASSLTRGDQPQHF.

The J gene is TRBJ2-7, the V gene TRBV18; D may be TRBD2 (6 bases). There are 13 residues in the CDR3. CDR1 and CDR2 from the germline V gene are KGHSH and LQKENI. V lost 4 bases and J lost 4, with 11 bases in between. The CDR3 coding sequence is TGTGCCAGCTCACAATCCGCGGGGTACGAGCAGTACTTC. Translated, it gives CASSQSAGYEQYF.

CDR3 sequence: CASSDSGRETQYF. CDR3 sequence (DNA): TGTGCCAGCAGTGATAGCGGGAGGGAGACCCAGTACTTC. The rearrangement links TRBV6-1 to TRBJ2-5, with TRBD2 matching 10 bases. The CDR3 has 13 amino acids. Trimming removed 3 bases from V and 5 bases from J; junction bases left unmatched: 0. Germline V gene lookup returns CDR1 MNHNS and CDR2 SASEGT.

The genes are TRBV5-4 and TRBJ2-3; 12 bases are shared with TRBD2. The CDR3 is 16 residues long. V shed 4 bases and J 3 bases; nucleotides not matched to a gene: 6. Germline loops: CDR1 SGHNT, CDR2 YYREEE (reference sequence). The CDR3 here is CASSRKTSGSTDTQYF. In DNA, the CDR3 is TGTGCCAGCAGCCGTAAGACTAGCGGGAGTACAGATACGCAGTATTTT.

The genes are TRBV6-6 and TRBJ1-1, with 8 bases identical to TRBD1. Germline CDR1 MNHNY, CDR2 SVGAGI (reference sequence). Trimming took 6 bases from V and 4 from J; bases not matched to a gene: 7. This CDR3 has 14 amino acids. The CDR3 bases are TGTGCCAGCAGGGTACAGGGGGGAATCACTGAAGCTTTCTTT. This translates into CASRVQGGITEAFF.

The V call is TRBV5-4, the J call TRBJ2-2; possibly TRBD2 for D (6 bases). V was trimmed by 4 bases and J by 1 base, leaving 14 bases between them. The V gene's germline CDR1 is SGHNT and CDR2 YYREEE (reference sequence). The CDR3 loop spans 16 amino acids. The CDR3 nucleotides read TGTGCCAGCAGCCGGGGCGGAGGGGAGAACACCGGGGAGCTGTTTTTT. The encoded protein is CASSRGGGENTGELFF.